A single sample is the source of the 18 T cell receptor beta chains below, sequenced in a study of CD8+ T cells in alopecia areata. Extraction and reverse transcription of RNA yielded cDNA as the sequencing template. Clones were read by immunoSEQ multiplex PCR, and TCRdb kept only the in-frame ones, dropping some. The sample records fewer than 250,000 clones, about 60% being singletons. The sample's treatment: oral pan-JAK inhibitor, 5-10 mg twice daily. The specimen was CD4+ T cells sorted from blood, collected at week 4, from a patient treated with tofacitinib. The source of these receptors is a human donor with alopecia areata.

The chain links TRBV6-6 to TRBJ1-1, with 8 bases lining up with TRBD1. J lost 1 base, V lost 9 bases, and 10 bases had no gene match. This CDR3 has 15 residues. Germline V lookup: CDR1 MNHNY, CDR2 SVGAGI (reference sequence). The CDR3 nucleotides are TGTGCCAGTGAACCGCAGGGGGCGGGGAACACTGAAGCTTTCTTT. Translation: CASEPQGAGNTEAFF.

The chain links TRBV4-1 to TRBJ1-4, with TRBD1 matching 9 bases. Germline assignment: CDR1 MGHRA and CDR2 YSYEKL. This CDR3 is built from 15 residues. Trimming cost V 2 bases and J 7 bases; bases outside gene matches: 5. As DNA, the CDR3 is TGCGCCAGCAGCCAAACAGGGGGCGCATCTGAAAAACTGTTTTTT. Its protein is CASSQTGGASEKLFF.

This chain joins TRBV4-3 and TRBJ2-7, with TRBD2 as a possible D gene (6 bases). The CDR3 runs 15 residues. Germline loops: CDR1 LGHNA, CDR2 YSLEER. The germline V and J ends were trimmed by 4 bases and 4 bases, with 17 bases remaining between them. The CDR3 reads CASSPRREFAYEQYF. DNA of the CDR3: TGCGCCAGCAGCCCACGTCGGGAGTTCGCGTACGAGCAGTACTTC.

The rearrangement joins TRBV9 to TRBJ2-3; a possible D gene is TRBD2 (6 bases). Germline V gene lookup returns CDR1 SGDLS and CDR2 YYNGEE. The length of the CDR3 is 15 residues. Trimming stripped 3 bases from V and 0 bases from J, with 11 bases between. CDR3 sequence (DNA): TGTGCCAGCAGCGCCGGGACTCCAAGCACAGATACGCAGTATTTT. Amino acids: CASSAGTPSTDTQYF.

The J gene is TRBJ2-3, the V gene TRBV5-5, with D possibly TRBD2 on 6 matching bases. The germline V gene encodes CDR1 SGHKS and CDR2 YYEKEE (reference sequence). Trimming shortened V by 0 bases and J by 4 bases, and 12 bases separated the two germline ends. The CDR3 runs 15 residues. The CDR3 sequence is CASSLAGGSADTQYF. In DNA form, the CDR3 reads TGTGCCAGCAGCTTGGCCGGGGGTAGTGCAGATACGCAGTATTTT.

The V and J genes are TRBV19 and TRBJ2-7, with a possible D match to TRBD2 (6 bases). V was shortened by 6 bases and J by 2 bases, with 14 bases between the two germline ends. The germline gives CDR1 LNHDA, CDR2 SQIVND (reference sequence). This CDR3 contains 14 residues. CDR3 region: CASSPTGGAYEQYF. DNA for the CDR3: TGTGCCAGTAGCCCCACCGGCGGGGCCTACGAGCAGTACTTC.

This clone has more than one count but fewer than ten. V usage is TRBV29-1 and J usage is TRBJ1-1, with 12 bases matching TRBD1. V gave up 3 bases and J gave up 3 bases; unmatched junction bases: 5. CDR1 is SQVTM and CDR2 is ANQGSEA in the germline V gene. CDR3 length: 15 residues. CDR3 amino acids: CSVDMGQGAHTEAFF. CDR3 coding DNA: TGCAGCGTTGACATGGGACAGGGGGCGCACACTGAAGCTTTCTTT.

The rearrangement joins TRBV7-2 to TRBJ2-5, with D possibly TRBD2 on 5 matching bases. CDR1 is SGHTA and CDR2 is FQGNSA in the germline V gene. V was cut by 2 bases and J by 11 bases, with 15 bases left in between. This CDR3 is 13 amino acids long. The CDR3 reads CASSLRLPLEQYF. As DNA, the CDR3 is TGTGCCAGCAGCTTAAGACTACCCTTAGAGCAGTACTTC.

The gene calls are TRBV30 and TRBJ1-5; 11 bases match TRBD1. CDR1 GTSNPN and CDR2 SVGIG come from the germline V gene (reference sequence). The CDR3 spans 16 residues. The junction had 10 bases not matched to a gene; V was cut back by 7 bases and J by 2 bases. CDR3 amino acids: CAFGTGGLYGNQPQHF. The CDR3 nucleotides are TGTGCCTTTGGGACAGGGGGGCTTTATGGCAATCAGCCCCAGCATTTT.

The chain links TRBV28 to TRBJ1-1; D remains ambiguous. The CDR3 is made up of 12 amino acids. Germline assignment: CDR1 MDHEN and CDR2 SYDVKM. Trimming left V 10 bases short and J 7 bases short, with 16 bases between. CDR3 protein: CATKVEWGEAFF. CDR3 bases: TGTGCCACCAAAGTGGAGTGGGGTGAAGCTTTCTTT.

The chain links TRBV29-1 to TRBJ2-7; D ambiguous. Looked up from germline, CDR1 is SQVTM and CDR2 is ANQGSEA. The CDR3 sequence is 12 residues long. V shed 4 bases and J shed 0 bases, with 7 bases lying between them. The CDR3 sequence: CSVAGNSYEQYF. The CDR3 DNA reads as TGCAGCGTTGCTGGGAACTCCTACGAGCAGTACTTC.

This chain uses TRBV30 with TRBJ2-7; D unresolved. This CDR3 has 11 residues. Trimming shortened V by 1 base and J by 3 bases, and 4 bases separated the two germline ends. Looked up from germline, CDR1 is GTSNPN and CDR2 is SVGIG (reference sequence). This chain's CDR3 is CAWSAFYEQYF. The CDR3 coding sequence is TGTGCCTGGAGTGCCTTCTACGAGCAGTACTTC. The whole variable domain, filled in from reference TRBV30 and TRBJ2-7, reads SQTIHQWPATLVQPVGSPLSLECTVEGTSNPNLYWYRQAAGRGLQLLFYSVGIGQISSEVPQNLSASRPQDRQFILSSKKLLLSDSGFYLCAWSAFYEQYFGPGTRLTVT.

This clone appeared a few times. The chain couples TRBV29-1 to TRBJ2-5, with D uncertain. The CDR3 contains 11 residues. Germline V lookup: CDR1 SQVTM, CDR2 ANQGSEA. The V gene lost 4 bases and the J gene lost 5 bases, with 8 bases spanning the gap. The CDR3 spells CSVATVETQYF. Written as DNA, the CDR3 is TGCAGCGTTGCGACTGTGGAGACCCAGTACTTC.

The J gene is TRBJ2-3, the V gene TRBV18; unclear D gene. The V gene's germline CDR1 is KGHSH and CDR2 LQKENI. Trimming shortened V by 0 bases and J by 2 bases, and 6 bases separated the two germline ends. This CDR3 has 14 amino acids. The CDR3 loop is CASSPPRITDTQYF. The CDR3 bases are TGTGCCAGCTCACCACCTCGGATCACAGATACGCAGTATTTT. The full variable domain, in which reference TRBV18 and TRBJ2-3 provide the parts outside the CDR3, is NAGVMQNPRHLVRRRGQEARLRCSPMKGHSHVYWYRQLPEEGLKFMVYLQKENIIDESGMPKERFSAEFPKEGPSILRIQQVVRGDSAAYFCASSPPRITDTQYFGPGTRLTVL.

In its sample, this clone was seen a few times. This chain connects TRBV28 to TRBJ2-5; TRBD2 matches at 8 bases. The CDR3 extends over 13 amino acids. Germline V gives CDR1 MDHEN, CDR2 SYDVKM. V trimming: 6 bases; J trimming: 4 bases; junction bases outside the gene matches: 4. CDR3 region: CASRESGRETQYF. The DNA for the CDR3 is TGTGCCAGCAGAGAAAGCGGGAGAGAGACCCAGTACTTC.

This chain links TRBV7-9 with TRBJ2-5, with D perhaps matching TRBD1 (7 bases). This CDR3 region has 15 residues. The germline V gene has CDR1 SEHNR and CDR2 FQNEAQ (reference sequence). With 1 base removed from V and 7 bases from J, the gap between germline ends came to 16 bases. The CDR3 bases are TGTGCCAGCAGCTTAGGAGCAGGGGGGAAAGGGACCCAGTACTTC. As protein: CASSLGAGGKGTQYF. Together with reference TRBV7-9 and TRBJ2-5, the CDR3 gives the full variable domain: DTGVSQNPRHKITKRGQNVTFRCDPISEHNRLYWYRQTLGQGPEFLTYFQNEAQLEKSRLLSDRFSAERPKGSFSTLEIQRTEQGDSAMYLCASSLGAGGKGTQYFGPGTRLLVL.

CDR3 nucleotide sequence: TGTGCCAGCAGATGGACAGGAATTCAGTACTTC. It encodes CASRWTGIQYF. This chain connects TRBV6-5 to TRBJ2-4, with 7 bases aligning to TRBD1. The V gene end was trimmed by 6 bases and the J gene end by 10 bases; junction bases not matched to a gene: 3. This CDR3 has 11 amino acids. Germline lookup yields CDR1 MNHEY and CDR2 SVGAGI.

This clone was seen only a few times. This sequence joins TRBV29-1 and TRBJ2-7, with D possibly being TRBD2 (6 bases). Germline V CDR1 and CDR2: SQVTM, ANQGSEA. There are 12 residues in the CDR3. Trimming removed 4 bases from V and 2 bases from J, with 9 bases in between. The CDR3 sequence is CSVVAGPYEQYF. The DNA of the CDR3 is TGCAGCGTTGTCGCGGGGCCCTACGAGCAGTACTTC.